This TCR beta chain is from a study of PD-1 blockade in classical Hodgkin lymphoma. Overall study findings and caveats: The study found that TCR diversity rose significantly by C4D1 in CD4+ but not CD8+ cells. Relapsed/refractory patients reportedly had lower baseline diversity than newly diagnosed patients. Complete responders started with a diversity level that resembled newly diagnosed patients at baseline.

The time point: cycle 4 day 1 (C4D1), after around six weeks of nivolumab. The patients all showed relapse after autologous stem cell transplantation, while their brentuximab vedotin exposure varied. On this clone: The antigen is unknown.

The CDR3 runs to 16 residues. Only in-frame clones appear in the TCRdb table, and some are missing; sequencing was by immunoSEQ multiplex PCR. Among approximately 84,000 clones listed, over 80% were seen once. The TCR originated in a human donor with classical Hodgkin lymphoma. The sequences come from peripheral blood mononuclear cells (PBMCs), collected before the fourth cycle of nivolumab. This chain links TRBV21-1 with TRBJ2-5; no DNA check was done on the table's D call, TRBD1. TRBV21-1 is described as a pseudogene. The CDR3 region has the DNA TGTGCCAGCAACGTTCTCCGAGGACAGGGTGGGGAGACCCAGTACTTC. Its translation: CASNVLRGQGGETQYF.